Here is one TCR beta chain with its context. Its antigen remains unidentified. Evenly divided among several immunoSEQ plates was the genomic DNA of each subset. Original analysis: ImmunoSEQ output lacked quality scores and full-length reads, limiting matched filtering. Only in-frame clones appear in the TCRdb table, and some are missing; sequencing was by immunoSEQ multiplex PCR. The DNA gave D and trimming, while V, J and clone size come from that table. The repertoire holds about 1.5 million clones, with 98% as singletons. Trimming shortened V by 1 base and J by 4 bases, and 11 bases separated the two germline ends. The CDR3 spans 15 residues. Germline assignment: CDR1 MGHDK and CDR2 SYGVNS. These data originate in a study of shared clonotypes between healthy human individuals. Study-level findings and limits: Among four donors, about 4.6% of naive CD4 clonotypes were found in common.

V and J are TRBV25-1 and TRBJ2-1; D possibly corresponds to TRBD2 (5 bases). Sample: naive CD4+ T cells sorted from blood. Subset in this sample: CD45RA+ positively selected. The sequence came from a young man in good health. CDR3 nucleotide sequence: TGTGCCAGCAGTGAATGGGCAGGCGGGTACAATGAGCAGTTCTTC. Translation: CASSEWAGGYNEQFF.